This T cell receptor beta chain was sequenced during a study of siplizumab effects on memory and regulatory T cells. Study outcomes and limitations: Most alloreactive clones went unmapped to unstimulated subsets; only a minor fraction mapped.

Trimming at V came to 4 bases and at J to 7 bases, leaving 3 bases not matched to a gene. Germline values: CDR1 ENHRY, CDR2 SYGVKD. This CDR3 region has 14 residues. The data were produced by immunoSEQ multiplex PCR, yet TCRdb's version contains in-frame clones alone and is incomplete. The sample lists around 100,000 clones, around 95% occurring once. Of note for this clone: The antigen is undetermined.

Sequencing was carried out using Tregs sorted from blood. The chain carries TRBV10-3 and TRBJ2-1, with 11 bases that match TRBD1. The receptor comes from a human donor in good health. The CDR3 coding sequence is TGTGCCATCAGTGTGGGGACAGGGGGAAATGAGCAGTTCTTC. As protein: CAISVGTGGNEQFF.